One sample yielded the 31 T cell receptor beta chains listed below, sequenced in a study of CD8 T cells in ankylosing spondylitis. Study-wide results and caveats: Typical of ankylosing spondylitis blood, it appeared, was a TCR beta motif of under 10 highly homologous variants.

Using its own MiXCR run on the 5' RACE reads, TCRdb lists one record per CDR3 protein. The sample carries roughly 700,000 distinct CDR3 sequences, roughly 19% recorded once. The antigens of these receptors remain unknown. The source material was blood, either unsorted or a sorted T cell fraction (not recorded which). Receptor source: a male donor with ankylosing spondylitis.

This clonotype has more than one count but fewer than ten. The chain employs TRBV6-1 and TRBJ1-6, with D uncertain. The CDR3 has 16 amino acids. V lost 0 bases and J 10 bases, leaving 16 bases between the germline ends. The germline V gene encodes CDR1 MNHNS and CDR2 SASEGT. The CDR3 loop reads CASSEARYGRESPLHF. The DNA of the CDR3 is TGTGCCAGCAGTGAAGCGCGGTACGGAAGGGAGTCACCCCTCCACTTT.

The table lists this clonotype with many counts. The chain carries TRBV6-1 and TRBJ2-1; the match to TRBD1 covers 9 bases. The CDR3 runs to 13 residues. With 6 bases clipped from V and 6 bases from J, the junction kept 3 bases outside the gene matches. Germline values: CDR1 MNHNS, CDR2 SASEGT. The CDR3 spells CASSRDRVNEQFF. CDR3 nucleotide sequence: TGTGCCAGCAGCCGGGACAGGGTCAATGAGCAGTTCTTC.

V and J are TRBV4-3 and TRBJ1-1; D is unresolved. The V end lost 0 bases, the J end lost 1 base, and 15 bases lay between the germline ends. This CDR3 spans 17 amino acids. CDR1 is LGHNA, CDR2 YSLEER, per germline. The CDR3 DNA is TGCGCCAGCAGCCAAGAGTACTTTGCAAGCAGGAACACTGAAGCTTTCTTT. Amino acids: CASSQEYFASRNTEAFF.

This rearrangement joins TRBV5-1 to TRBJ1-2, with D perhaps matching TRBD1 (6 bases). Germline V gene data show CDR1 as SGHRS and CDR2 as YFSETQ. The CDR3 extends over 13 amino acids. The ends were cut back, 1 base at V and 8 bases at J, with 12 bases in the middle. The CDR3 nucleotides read TGCGCCAGCAGCTTGACAGGGCGAGACGGCTACACCTTC. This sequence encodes CASSLTGRDGYTF.

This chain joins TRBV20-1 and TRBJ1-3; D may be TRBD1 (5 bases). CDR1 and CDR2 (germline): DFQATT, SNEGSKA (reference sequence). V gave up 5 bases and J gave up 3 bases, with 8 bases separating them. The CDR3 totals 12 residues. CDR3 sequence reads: CSAAGHGNTIYF. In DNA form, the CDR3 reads TGCAGTGCTGCCGGACATGGAAACACCATATATTTT.

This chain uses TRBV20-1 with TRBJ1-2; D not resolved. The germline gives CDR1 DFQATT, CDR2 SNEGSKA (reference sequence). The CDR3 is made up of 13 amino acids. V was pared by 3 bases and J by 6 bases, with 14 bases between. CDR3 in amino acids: CSARVSSGNGYTF. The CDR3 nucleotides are TGCAGTGCTAGGGTATCCTCGGGAAATGGCTACACCTTC.

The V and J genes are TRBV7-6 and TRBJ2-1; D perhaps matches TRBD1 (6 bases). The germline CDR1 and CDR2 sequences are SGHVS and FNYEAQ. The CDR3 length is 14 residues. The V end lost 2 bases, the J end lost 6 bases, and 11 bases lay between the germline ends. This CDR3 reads CASSLSRTVNEQFF. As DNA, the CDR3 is TGTGCCAGCAGCTTATCCCGGACAGTCAATGAGCAGTTCTTC. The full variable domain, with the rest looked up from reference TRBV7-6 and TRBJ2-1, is GAGVSQSPRYKVTKRGQDVALRCDPISGHVSLYWYRQALGQGPEFLTYFNYEAQQDKSGLPNDRFSAERPEGSISTLTIQRTEQRDSAMYRCASSLSRTVNEQFFGPGTRLTVL.

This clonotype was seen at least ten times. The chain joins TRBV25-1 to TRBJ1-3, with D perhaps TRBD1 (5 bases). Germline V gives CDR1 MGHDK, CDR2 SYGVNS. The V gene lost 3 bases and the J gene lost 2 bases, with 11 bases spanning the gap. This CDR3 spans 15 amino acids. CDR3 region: CASSDGGDPGNTIYF. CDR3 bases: TGTGCCAGCAGTGACGGAGGGGACCCTGGAAACACCATATATTTT.

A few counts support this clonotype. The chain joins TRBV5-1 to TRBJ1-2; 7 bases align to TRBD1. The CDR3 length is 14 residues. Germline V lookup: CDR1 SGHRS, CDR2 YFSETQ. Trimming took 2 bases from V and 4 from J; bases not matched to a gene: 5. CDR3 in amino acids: CASSLSTGAYGYTF. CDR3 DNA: TGCGCCAGCAGCTTATCTACAGGGGCCTATGGCTACACCTTC.

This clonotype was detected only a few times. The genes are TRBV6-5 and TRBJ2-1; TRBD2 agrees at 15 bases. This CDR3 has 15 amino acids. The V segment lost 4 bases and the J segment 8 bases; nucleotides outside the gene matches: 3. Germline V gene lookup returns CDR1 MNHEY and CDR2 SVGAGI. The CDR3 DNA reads TGTGCCAGCAGTTCGGGACTAGCGGGAGGTCATGAGCAGTTCTTC. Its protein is CASSSGLAGGHEQFF.

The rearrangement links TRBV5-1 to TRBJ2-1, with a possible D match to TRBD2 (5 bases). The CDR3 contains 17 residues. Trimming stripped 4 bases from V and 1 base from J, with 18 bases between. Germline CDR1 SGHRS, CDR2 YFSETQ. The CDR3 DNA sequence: TGCGCCAGCAGCGAATCTCCGCTTAGCGAGTCCTACAATGAGCAGTTCTTC. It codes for CASSESPLSESYNEQFF.

The CDR3 bases are TGTGCCACAAGGGGGAACACCGGGGAGCTGTTTTTT. Residues: CATRGNTGELFF. This chain links TRBV6-5 with TRBJ2-2; possible D gene TRBD1, 5 bases. This CDR3 is 12 amino acids long. V was trimmed by 10 bases and J by 1 base, leaving 7 bases between them. CDR1 and CDR2 (germline): MNHEY, SVGAGI.

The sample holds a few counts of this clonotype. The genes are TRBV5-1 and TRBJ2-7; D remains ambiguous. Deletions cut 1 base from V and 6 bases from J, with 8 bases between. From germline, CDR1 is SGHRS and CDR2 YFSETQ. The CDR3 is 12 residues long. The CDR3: CASSLTVSEQYF. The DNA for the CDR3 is TGCGCCAGCAGCTTGACAGTATCCGAGCAGTACTTC. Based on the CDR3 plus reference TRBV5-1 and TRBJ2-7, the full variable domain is KAGVTQTPRYLIKTRGQQVTLSCSPISGHRSVSWYQQTPGQGLQFLFEYFSETQRNKGNFPGRFSGRQFSNSRSEMNVSTLELGDSALYLCASSLTVSEQYFGPGTRLTVT.

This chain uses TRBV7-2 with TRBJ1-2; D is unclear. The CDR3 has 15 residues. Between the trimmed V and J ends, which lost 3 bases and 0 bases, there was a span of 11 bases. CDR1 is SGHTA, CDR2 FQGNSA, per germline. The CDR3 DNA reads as TGTGCCAGCAGCTTGGTTGACCGAGCTAACTATGGCTACACCTTC. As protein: CASSLVDRANYGYTF. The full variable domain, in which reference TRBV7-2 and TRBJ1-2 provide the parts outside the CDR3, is GAGVSQSPSNKVTEKGKDVELRCDPISGHTALYWYRQSLGQGLEFLIYFQGNSAPDKSGLPSDRFSAERTGGSVSTLTIQRTQQEDSAVYLCASSLVDRANYGYTFGSGTRLTVV.

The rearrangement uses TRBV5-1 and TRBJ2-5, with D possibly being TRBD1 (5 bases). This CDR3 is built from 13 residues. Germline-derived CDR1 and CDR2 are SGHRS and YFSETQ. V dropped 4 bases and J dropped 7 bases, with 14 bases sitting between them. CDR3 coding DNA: TGCGCCAGCAGCGAGGACCCCCAGGGGACCCAGTACTTC. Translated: CASSEDPQGTQYF.

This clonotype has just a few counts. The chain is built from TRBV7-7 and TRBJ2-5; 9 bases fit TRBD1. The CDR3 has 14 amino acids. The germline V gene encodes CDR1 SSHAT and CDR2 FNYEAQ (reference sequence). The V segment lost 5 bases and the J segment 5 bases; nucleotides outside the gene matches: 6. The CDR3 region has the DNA TGTGCCAGCAGCGGGACAGGGAAAGGGGAGACCCAGTACTTC. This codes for CASSGTGKGETQYF.

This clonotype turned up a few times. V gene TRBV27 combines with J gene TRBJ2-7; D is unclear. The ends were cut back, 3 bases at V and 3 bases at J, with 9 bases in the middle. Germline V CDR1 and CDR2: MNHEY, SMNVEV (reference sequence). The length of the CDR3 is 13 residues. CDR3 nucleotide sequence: TGTGCCAGCAGTTTCTTCAGTTACTACGAGCAGTACTTC. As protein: CASSFFSYYEQYF.

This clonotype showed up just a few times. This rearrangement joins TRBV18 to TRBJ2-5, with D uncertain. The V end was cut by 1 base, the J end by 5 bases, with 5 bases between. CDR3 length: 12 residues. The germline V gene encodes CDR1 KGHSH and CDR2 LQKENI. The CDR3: CASSPRLETQYF. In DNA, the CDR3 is TGTGCCAGCTCACCACGTCTTGAGACCCAGTACTTC.

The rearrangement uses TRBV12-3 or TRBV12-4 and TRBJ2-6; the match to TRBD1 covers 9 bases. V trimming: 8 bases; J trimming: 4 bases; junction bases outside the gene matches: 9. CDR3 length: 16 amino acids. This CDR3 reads CASGRQGVWGANVLTF. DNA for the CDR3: TGTGCCAGCGGTCGACAGGGGGTCTGGGGGGCCAACGTCCTGACTTTC.

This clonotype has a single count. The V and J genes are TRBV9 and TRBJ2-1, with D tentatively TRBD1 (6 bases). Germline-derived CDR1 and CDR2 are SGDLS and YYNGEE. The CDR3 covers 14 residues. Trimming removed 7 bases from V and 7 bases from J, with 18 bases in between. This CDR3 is CASSLGGGKNEQFF. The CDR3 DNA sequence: TGTGCCAGCTCCCTAGGGGGTGGAAAGAATGAGCAGTTCTTC.

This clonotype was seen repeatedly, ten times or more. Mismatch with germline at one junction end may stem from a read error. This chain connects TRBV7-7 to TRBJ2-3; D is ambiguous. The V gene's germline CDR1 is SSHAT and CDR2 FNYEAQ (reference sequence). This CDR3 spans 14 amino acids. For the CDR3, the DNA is TGTGCTAGCAGCCCCGGGTCTAGCACAGATACGCAGTATTTT. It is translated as CASSPGSSTDTQYF.

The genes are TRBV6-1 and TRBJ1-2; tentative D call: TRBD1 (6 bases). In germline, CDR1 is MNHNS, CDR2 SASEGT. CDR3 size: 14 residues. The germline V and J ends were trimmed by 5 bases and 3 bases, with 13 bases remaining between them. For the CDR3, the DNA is TGTGCCAGCAGTTTTCAGACAGGAGACTATGGCTACACCTTC. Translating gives CASSFQTGDYGYTF.

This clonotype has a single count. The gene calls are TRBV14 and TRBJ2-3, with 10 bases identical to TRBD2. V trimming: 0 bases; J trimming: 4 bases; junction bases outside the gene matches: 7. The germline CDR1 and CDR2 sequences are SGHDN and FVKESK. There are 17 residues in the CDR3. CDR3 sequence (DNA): TGTGCCAGCAGCCAAGATCGGGGGCTAGCGGGAGCAGATACGCAGTATTTT. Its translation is CASSQDRGLAGADTQYF.

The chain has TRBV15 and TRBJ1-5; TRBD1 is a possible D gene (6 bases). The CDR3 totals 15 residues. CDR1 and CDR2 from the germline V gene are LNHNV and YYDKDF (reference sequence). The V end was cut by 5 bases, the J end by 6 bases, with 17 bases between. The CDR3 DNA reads TGTGCCACCAGCCCGGACCGGGGGGCTGGTCAGCCCCAGCATTTT. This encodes CATSPDRGAGQPQHF.

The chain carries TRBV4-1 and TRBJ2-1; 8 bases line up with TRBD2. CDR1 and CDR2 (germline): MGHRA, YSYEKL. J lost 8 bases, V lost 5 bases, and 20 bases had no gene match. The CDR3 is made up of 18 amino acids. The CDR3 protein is CASSTHIVSSGGGDEQFF. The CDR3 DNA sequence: TGCGCCAGCAGCACCCACATAGTCTCAAGCGGGGGAGGCGATGAGCAGTTCTTC.

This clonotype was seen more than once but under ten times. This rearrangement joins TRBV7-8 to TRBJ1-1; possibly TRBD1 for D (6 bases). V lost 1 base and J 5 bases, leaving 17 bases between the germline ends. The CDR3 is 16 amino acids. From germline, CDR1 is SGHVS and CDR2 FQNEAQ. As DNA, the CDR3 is TGTGCCAGCAGCTTAGGGACCTCGGGGGCGGGGACTGAAGCTTTCTTT. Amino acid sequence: CASSLGTSGAGTEAFF.

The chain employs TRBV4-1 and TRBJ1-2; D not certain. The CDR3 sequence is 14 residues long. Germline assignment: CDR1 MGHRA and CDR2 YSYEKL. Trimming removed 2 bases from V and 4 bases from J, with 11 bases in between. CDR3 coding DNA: TGCGCCAGCAGCCAACCCGACGGACCCTATGGCTACACCTTC. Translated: CASSQPDGPYGYTF.

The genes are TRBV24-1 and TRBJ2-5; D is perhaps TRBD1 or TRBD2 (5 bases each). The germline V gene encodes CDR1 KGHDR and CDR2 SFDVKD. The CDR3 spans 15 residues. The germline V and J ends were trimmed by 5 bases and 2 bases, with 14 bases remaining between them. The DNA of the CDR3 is TGTGCCACCAGTGGGCCCGGGACGATACAAGAGACCCAGTACTTC. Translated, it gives CATSGPGTIQETQYF.

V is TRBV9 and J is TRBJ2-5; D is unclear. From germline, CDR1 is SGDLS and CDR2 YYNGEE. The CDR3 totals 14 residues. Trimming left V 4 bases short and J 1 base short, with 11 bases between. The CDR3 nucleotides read TGTGCCAGCAGCTTTGGGCAACTCCAAGAGACCCAGTACTTC. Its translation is CASSFGQLQETQYF.

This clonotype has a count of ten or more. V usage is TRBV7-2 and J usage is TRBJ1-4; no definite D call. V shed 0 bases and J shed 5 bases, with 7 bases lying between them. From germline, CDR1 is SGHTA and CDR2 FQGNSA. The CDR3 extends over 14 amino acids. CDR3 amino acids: CASSLAAGNEKLFF. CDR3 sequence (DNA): TGTGCCAGCAGCTTAGCGGCGGGAAATGAAAAACTGTTTTTT.

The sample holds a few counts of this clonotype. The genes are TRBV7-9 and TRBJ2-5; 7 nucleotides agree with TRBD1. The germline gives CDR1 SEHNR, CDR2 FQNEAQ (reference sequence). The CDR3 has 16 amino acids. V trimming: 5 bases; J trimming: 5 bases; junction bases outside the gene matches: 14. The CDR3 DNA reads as TGTGCCAGCAGCCATCTGACAGGGTATTTGGAGGAGACCCAGTACTTC. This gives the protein CASSHLTGYLEETQYF.